These 9 T cell receptor beta chains originate from one sample sequenced in a study of T cells in Graves' hyperthyroidism and ophthalmopathy. Researchers took RNA transcripts and amplified the TCR beta CDR3 regions from them. HTBI primers were employed in a first-round RT-PCR of the TCR CDR3. TCRdb called the multiplex PCR reads again in MiXCR, with one record for every CDR3 protein. The sample shows about 420,000 distinct CDR3 sequences, 15% to 18% of them seen only once. The sequenced sample was blood. These TCRs come from a woman under 30 with Graves' hyperthyroidism.

V usage is TRBV7-9 and J usage is TRBJ2-3, with TRBD2 matching over 9 bases. This CDR3 comprises 15 residues. After removal of 8 bases from V and 3 bases from J, the junction contained 9 bases not matched to a gene. Germline V gene sequence: CDR1 SEHNR, CDR2 FQNEAQ (reference sequence). CDR3 coding DNA: TGTGCCAGCCAACCTGGCGGGAGGGCGACAGATACGCAGTATTTT. The encoded protein is CASQPGGRATDTQYF.

The chain couples TRBV20-1 to TRBJ1-6, with a weak D call TRBD1 (5 bases). Trimming stripped 1 base from V and 7 bases from J, with 5 bases between. The CDR3 runs to 12 residues. CDR1 and CDR2 from the germline V gene are DFQATT and SNEGSKA (reference sequence). The CDR3 is CSARGGNSPLHF. The CDR3 region has the DNA TGCAGTGCTAGAGGGGGGAATTCACCCCTCCACTTT.

The sample holds a few counts of this clonotype. Relative to the germline gene, one junction end is altered; a read error may explain this. The chain carries TRBV12-3 or TRBV12-4 and TRBJ1-2, with 7 bases that match TRBD1. CDR3 length: 13 residues. The CDR3 DNA is TGTGCCAGCAGTTTGGCCAAACTGGGACAGTATGCCTTC. Translating gives CASSLAKLGQYAF.

This clonotype was recorded many times. This chain joins TRBV5-6 and TRBJ2-7; the D gene is possibly TRBD2 (7 bases). Germline V gene data show CDR1 as SGHDT and CDR2 as YYEEEE. This CDR3 contains 13 residues. The V end lost 3 bases, the J end lost 6 bases, and 13 bases lay between the germline ends. CDR3 loop: CASSWGRGFEQYF. The CDR3 coding sequence is TGTGCCAGCAGCTGGGGGCGGGGGTTCGAGCAGTACTTC.

This clonotype was counted at least ten times. The chain combines TRBV11-2 with TRBJ1-6, with 9 bases matching TRBD1. The V segment lost 6 bases and the J segment 7 bases; nucleotides outside the gene matches: 7. This CDR3 is built from 15 residues. Per germline, CDR1 SGHAT and CDR2 FQNNGV. The CDR3 region is CASRRTGVKNSPLHF. The CDR3 region has the DNA TGTGCCAGCAGACGGACAGGGGTGAAAAATTCACCCCTCCACTTT.

This clonotype came up many times. This rearrangement joins TRBV6-5 to TRBJ1-3; the match to TRBD1 covers 10 bases. V trimming: 2 bases; J trimming: 2 bases; junction bases outside the gene matches: 9. CDR1 is MNHEY, CDR2 SVGAGI, per germline. The CDR3 spans 18 residues. The CDR3 spells CASSYTRQGADPGNTIYF. The CDR3 DNA is TGTGCCAGCAGTTACACTAGACAGGGGGCGGATCCTGGAAACACCATATATTTT.

This clonotype appeared many times. The chain joins TRBV3-1 to TRBJ2-7, with D perhaps TRBD2 (6 bases). V lost 5 bases to trimming and J lost 3 bases, with 14 bases between them. This CDR3 has 14 amino acids. The germline gives CDR1 LGHDT, CDR2 YNNKEL (reference sequence). DNA of the CDR3: TGTGCCAGCAGCTTGGGACTGGTCAACTACGAGCAGTACTTC. Its translation: CASSLGLVNYEQYF.

Many counts were recorded for this clonotype. The chain links TRBV7-3 to TRBJ1-1; no clear D gene. The germline V gene encodes CDR1 SGHTA and CDR2 FQGTGA. The CDR3 is 14 amino acids. Trimming removed 3 bases from V and 2 bases from J, with 10 bases in between. The DNA for the CDR3 is TGTGCCAGCAGCTTGGCCGGGTCCAACACTGAAGCTTTCTTT. Its translation: CASSLAGSNTEAFF.

This clonotype was seen many times. The chain combines TRBV10-3 with TRBJ2-7, with TRBD2 matching over 8 bases. The CDR3 length is 14 residues. Germline V gene data show CDR1 as ENHRY and CDR2 as SYGVKD. The trim removed 9 bases at V and 6 bases at J, leaving 13 bases unmatched. This CDR3 reads CAISFQEAGAEQYF. The DNA for the CDR3 is TGTGCCATAAGTTTTCAGGAAGCGGGGGCCGAGCAGTACTTC.